This T cell receptor beta chain originates from a study of CD8 T cells in ankylosing spondylitis. Notes on this clonotype: What it recognizes is unknown.

Germline loops: CDR1 ENHRY, CDR2 SYGVKD. The trim removed 6 bases at V and 0 bases at J, leaving 7 bases unmatched. This CDR3 has 17 residues. Study-level points and caveats: A TCR beta motif of eight highly homologous variants appeared characteristic of ankylosing spondylitis blood.

MiXCR, applied by TCRdb to the 5' RACE reads, yields one record per CDR3 protein. In the table there are some 400,000 distinct CDR3 sequences, about 20% of which are singletons. The origin of this receptor is a male donor with ankylosing spondylitis. V gene TRBV10-3 combines with J gene TRBJ2-2; 10 bases are a match to TRBD1. Sample: blood, either unsorted or a sorted T cell fraction (not recorded which). Here the CDR3 DNA reads TGTGCCATCAGCCCCATCGGACAGGGGGCGAACACCGGGGAGCTGTTTTTT. Translation gives CAISPIGQGANTGELFF.